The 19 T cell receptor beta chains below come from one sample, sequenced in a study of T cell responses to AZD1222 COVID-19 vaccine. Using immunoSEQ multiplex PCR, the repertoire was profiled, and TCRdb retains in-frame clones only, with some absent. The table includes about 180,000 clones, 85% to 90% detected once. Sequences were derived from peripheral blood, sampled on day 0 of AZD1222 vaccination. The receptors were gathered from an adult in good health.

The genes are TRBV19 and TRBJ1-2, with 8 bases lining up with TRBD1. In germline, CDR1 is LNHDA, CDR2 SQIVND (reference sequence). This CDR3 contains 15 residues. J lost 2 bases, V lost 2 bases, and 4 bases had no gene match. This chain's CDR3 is CASSIQGASNYGYTF. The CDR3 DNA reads TGTGCCAGTAGTATACAGGGGGCGTCGAACTATGGCTACACCTTC.

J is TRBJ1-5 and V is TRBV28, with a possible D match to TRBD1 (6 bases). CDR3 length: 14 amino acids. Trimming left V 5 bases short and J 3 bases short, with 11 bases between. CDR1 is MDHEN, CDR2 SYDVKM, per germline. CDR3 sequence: CASSPRQDNQPQHF. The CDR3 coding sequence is TGTGCCAGCAGTCCCCGACAGGACAATCAGCCCCAGCATTTT.

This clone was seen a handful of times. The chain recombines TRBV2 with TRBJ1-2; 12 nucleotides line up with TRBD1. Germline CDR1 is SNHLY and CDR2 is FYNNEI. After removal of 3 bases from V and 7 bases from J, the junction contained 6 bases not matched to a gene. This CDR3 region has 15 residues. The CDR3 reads CASSELGQGASGYTF. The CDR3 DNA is TGTGCCAGCAGTGAGTTGGGACAGGGGGCCTCTGGCTACACCTTC. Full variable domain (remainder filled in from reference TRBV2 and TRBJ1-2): EPEVTQTPSHQVTQMGQEVILRCVPISNHLYFYWYRQILGQKVEFLVSFYNNEISEKSEIFDDQFSVERPDGSNFTLKIRSTKLEDSAMYFCASSELGQGASGYTFGSGTRLTVV.

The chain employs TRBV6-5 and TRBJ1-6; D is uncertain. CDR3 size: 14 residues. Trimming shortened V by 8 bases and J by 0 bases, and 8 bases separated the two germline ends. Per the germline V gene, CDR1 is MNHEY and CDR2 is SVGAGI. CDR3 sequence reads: CASHDGSYNSPLHF. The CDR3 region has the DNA TGTGCCAGCCACGACGGCTCCTATAATTCACCCCTCCACTTT.

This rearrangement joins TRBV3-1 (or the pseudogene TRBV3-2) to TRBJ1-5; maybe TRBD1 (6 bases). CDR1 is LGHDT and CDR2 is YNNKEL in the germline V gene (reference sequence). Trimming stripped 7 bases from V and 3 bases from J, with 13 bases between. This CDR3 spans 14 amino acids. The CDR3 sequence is CASIIGQINQPQHF. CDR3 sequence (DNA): TGTGCCAGCATCATTGGACAGATCAATCAGCCCCAGCATTTT.

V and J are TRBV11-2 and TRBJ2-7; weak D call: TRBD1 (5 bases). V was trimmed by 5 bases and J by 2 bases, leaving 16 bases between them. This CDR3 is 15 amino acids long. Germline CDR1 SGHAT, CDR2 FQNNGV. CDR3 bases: TGTGCCAGCAGCCCGATGGGCAGGGCACCCTACGAGCAGTACTTC. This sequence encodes CASSPMGRAPYEQYF.

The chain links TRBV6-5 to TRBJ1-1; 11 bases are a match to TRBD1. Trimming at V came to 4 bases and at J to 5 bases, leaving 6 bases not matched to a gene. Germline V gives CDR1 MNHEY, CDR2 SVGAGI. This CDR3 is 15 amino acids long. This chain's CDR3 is CASSSGTGGFTEAFF. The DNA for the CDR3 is TGTGCCAGCAGTTCCGGGACAGGGGGTTTTACTGAAGCTTTCTTT.

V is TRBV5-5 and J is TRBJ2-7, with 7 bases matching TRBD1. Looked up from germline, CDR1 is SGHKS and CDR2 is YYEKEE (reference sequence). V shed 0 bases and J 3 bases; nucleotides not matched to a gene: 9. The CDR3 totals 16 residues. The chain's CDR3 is CASSLGFSGQIYEQYV. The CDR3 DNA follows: TGTGCCAGCAGCTTGGGATTCTCGGGACAGATCTACGAGCAGTACGTC.

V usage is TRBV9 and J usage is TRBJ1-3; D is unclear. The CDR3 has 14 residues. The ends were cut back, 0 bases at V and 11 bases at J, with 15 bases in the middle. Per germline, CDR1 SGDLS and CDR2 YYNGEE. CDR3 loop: CASSVATSDRSIYF. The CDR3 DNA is TGTGCCAGCAGCGTAGCTACCAGTGATCGATCCATATATTTT.

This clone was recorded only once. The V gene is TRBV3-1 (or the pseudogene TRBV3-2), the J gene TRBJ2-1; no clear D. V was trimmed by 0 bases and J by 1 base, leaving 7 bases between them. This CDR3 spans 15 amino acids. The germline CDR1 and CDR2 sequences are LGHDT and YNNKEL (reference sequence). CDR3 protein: CASSQDGVSYNEQFF. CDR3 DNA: TGTGCCAGCAGCCAAGACGGAGTTTCCTACAATGAGCAGTTCTTC.

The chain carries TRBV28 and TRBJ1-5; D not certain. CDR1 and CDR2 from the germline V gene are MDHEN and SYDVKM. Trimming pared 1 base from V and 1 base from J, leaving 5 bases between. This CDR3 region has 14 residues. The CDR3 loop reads CASSLLESNQPQHF. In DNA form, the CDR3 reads TGTGCCAGCAGTTTATTAGAAAGCAATCAGCCCCAGCATTTT.

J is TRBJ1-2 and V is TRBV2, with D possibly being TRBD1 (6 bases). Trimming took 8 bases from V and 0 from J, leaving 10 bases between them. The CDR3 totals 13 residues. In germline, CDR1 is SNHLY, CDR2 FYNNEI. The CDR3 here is CASEGQTNYGYTF. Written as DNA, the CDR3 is TGTGCCAGCGAAGGACAGACTAACTATGGCTACACCTTC.

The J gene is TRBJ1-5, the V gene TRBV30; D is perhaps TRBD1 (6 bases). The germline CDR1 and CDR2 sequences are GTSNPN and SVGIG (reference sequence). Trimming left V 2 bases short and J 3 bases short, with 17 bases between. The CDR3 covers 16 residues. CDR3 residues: CAWSPKTRGLNQPQHF. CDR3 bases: TGTGCCTGGAGTCCCAAAACCAGGGGACTCAATCAGCCCCAGCATTTT.

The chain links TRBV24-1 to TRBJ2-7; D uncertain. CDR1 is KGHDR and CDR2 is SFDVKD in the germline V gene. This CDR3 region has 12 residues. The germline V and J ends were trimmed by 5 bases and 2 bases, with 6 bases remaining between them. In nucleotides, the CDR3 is TGTGCCACCAGTGGCGCTACCTACGAGCAGTACGTC. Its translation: CATSGATYEQYV.

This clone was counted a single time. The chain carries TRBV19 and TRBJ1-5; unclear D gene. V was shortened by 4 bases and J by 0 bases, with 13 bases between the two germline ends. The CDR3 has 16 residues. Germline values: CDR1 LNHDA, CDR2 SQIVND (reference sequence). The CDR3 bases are TGTGCCAGTAGTACCCTCCGACAAACTAGCAATCAGCCCCAGCATTTT. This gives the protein CASSTLRQTSNQPQHF.

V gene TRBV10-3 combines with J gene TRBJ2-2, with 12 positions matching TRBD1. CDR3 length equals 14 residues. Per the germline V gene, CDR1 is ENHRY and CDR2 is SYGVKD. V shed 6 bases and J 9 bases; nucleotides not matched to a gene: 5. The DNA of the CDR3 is TGTGCCATCAGCGGGGGGACAGGGGGCAGGGAGCTGTTTTTT. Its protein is CAISGGTGGRELFF.

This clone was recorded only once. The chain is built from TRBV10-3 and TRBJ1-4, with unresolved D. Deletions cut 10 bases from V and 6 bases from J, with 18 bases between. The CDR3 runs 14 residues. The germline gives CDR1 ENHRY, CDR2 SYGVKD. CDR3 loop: CATRGRKADEKLFF. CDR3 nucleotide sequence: TGTGCCACCCGAGGCAGGAAGGCCGATGAAAAACTGTTTTTT.

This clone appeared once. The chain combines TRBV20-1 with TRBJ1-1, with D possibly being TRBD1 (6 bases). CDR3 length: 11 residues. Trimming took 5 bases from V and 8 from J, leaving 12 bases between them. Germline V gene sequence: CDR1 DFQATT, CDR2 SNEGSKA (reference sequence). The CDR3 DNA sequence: TGCAGTGCTTCCCGACAGGACGAAGCTTTCTTT. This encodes CSASRQDEAFF.

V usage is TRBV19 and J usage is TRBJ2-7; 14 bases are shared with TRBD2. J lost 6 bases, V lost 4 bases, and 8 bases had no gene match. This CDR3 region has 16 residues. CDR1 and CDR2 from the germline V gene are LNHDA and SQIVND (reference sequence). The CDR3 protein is CASSRAGLAGAGEQYF. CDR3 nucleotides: TGTGCCAGTAGTAGAGCGGGACTAGCGGGAGCCGGCGAGCAGTACTTC. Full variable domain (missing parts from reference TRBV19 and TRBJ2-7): DGGITQSPKYLFRKEGQNVTLSCEQNLNHDAMYWYRQDPGQGLRLIYYSQIVNDFQKGDIAEGYSVSREKKESFPLTVTSAQKNPTAFYLCASSRAGLAGAGEQYFGPGTRLTVT.